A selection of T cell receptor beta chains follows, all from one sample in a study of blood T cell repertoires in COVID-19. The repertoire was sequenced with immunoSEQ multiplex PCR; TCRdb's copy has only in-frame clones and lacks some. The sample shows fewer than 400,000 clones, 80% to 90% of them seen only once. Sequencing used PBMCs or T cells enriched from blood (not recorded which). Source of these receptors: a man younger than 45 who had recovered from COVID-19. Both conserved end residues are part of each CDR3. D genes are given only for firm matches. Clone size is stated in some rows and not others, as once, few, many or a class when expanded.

TGTGCCAGCAGTGCTCAGGGTCTAGCCAAAAACATTCAGTACTTC | CASSAQGLAKNIQYF | TRBJ2-4 | . | . | TRBV2
TGTGCCAGCAGTCCCACAGGAAACTATGGCTACACCTTC | CASSPTGNYGYTF | TRBJ1-2 | few | . | TRBV6-6
TGTGCCAGCAGCTTAGAGATACTAAACATTCAGTACTTC | CASSLEILNIQYF | TRBJ2-4 | . | . | TRBV11-2
TGTGCCAGCAGCTTAGTGGTACAGGGTAAAAGCCCGAACACTGAAGCTTTCTTT | CASSLVVQGKSPNTEAFF | TRBJ1-1 | few | . | TRBV7-6
TGTGCCAGTAGCCCGCGGGGGTACGAGCAGTACTTC | CASSPRGYEQYF | TRBJ2-7 | . | TRBD2 | TRBV19
TGTGCCAGCAGTTTGGGCCCTGCAGGGGGACGGTCTGGAAACACCATATATTTT | CASSLGPAGGRSGNTIYF | TRBJ1-3 | . | TRBD1 | TRBV28
TGTGCCAGCAGCTTAGCGGCCGGGACAGCGAACACCGGGGAGCTGTTTTTT | CASSLAAGTANTGELFF | TRBJ2-2 | . | TRBD1 | TRBV7-8
TGTGCCAGCTCACCGAGTCTGTACTCTGGAAACACCATATATTTT | CASSPSLYSGNTIYF | TRBJ1-3 | . | . | TRBV18
TGTGCCATCAGTGACGACAGGGGTTATGGCTACACCTTC | CAISDDRGYGYTF | TRBJ1-2 | . | TRBD1 | TRBV10-3
TGTGCCTGGAGTGGGGGGCCTACCCAGAATTCACCCCTCCACTTT | CAWSGGPTQNSPLHF | TRBJ1-6 | . | . | TRBV30
TGTGCCAGTAGCATCCCCGGGACTAGCGGCACTACCCAGCAGTACTTC | CASSIPGTSGTTQQYF | TRBJ2-7 | . | TRBD2 | TRBV19
TGTGCCAGCAGCTTAGATTGGGGCAGGGCGAACACCGGGGAGCTGTTTTTT | CASSLDWGRANTGELFF | TRBJ2-2 | . | . | TRBV11-3
TGCGCCAGCAGCCAAGACGGGGCTAGCGGGACCAATGAGCAGTTCTTC | CASSQDGASGTNEQFF | TRBJ2-1 | . | TRBD2 | TRBV4-1
TGCAGCGTTGTTGGGGGGTCCACCTACGAGCAGTACTTC | CSVVGGSTYEQYF | TRBJ2-7 | . | . | TRBV29-1
TGTGCCAGCACGATGGACAGTGGAAACACCATATATTTT | CASTMDSGNTIYF | TRBJ1-3 | . | . | TRBV2
TGCGTCGGGGCCTACAGGGGGTGGAATCAGCCCCAGCATTTT | CVGAYRGWNQPQHF | TRBJ1-5 | . | TRBD1 | TRBV10-1
TGTGCCAGCAGCTTATCGGGTTTAGCCGGGGAGCTGTTTTTT | CASSLSGLAGELFF | TRBJ2-2 | . | . | TRBV7-9
TGTGCCAGCAGCCAAGATCCTAAACAGGGGGCTTATAATTCACCCCTCCACTTT | CASSQDPKQGAYNSPLHF | TRBJ1-6 | . | TRBD1 | TRBV4-2
TGTGCCAGCAGCTTAGGCATCGAGTCCGGGGAGCTGTTTTTT | CASSLGIESGELFF | TRBJ2-2 | . | . | TRBV7-9
TGCGCCAGCAGCTTGGAGGGACAGGGTGAAAAACTGTTTTTT | CASSLEGQGEKLFF | TRBJ1-4 | . | TRBD1 | TRBV5-1
TGTGCCAGCAGCTCCCCAGGGGCAGCTAATGAAAAACTGTTTTTT | CASSSPGAANEKLFF | TRBJ1-4 | . | . | TRBV7-9
TGTGCCGTGGGGGACAGGGGTGATACTGAAGCTTTCTTT | CAVGDRGDTEAFF | TRBJ1-1 | . | TRBD1 | TRBV10-3
TGCGCCAGCAGCTTGGCCGGGGGGGTCACCTACGAGCAGTACTTC | CASSLAGGVTYEQYF | TRBJ2-7 | . | TRBD2 | TRBV5-1
TGTGCCAGCAGCGCCCGGACAGCTAATGAAAAACTGTTTTTT | CASSARTANEKLFF | TRBJ1-4 | many | . | TRBV21-1
TGTGCCAGCAGTTTATTCTCGGGGGGTCAGCCCCAGCATTTT | CASSLFSGGQPQHF | TRBJ1-5 | . | . | TRBV28
TGTGCCAGCAGCTTAGTAGTTACGAATACGCAGTATTTT | CASSLVVTNTQYF | TRBJ2-3 | few | . | TRBV7-9
TGTGCCAGCAGTGACACCCCGGACAGGGCGTCTGGCTACACCTTC | CASSDTPDRASGYTF | TRBJ1-2 | . | TRBD1 | TRBV6-4
TGTGCCAGCACCCCATTGGGGGCCACGTTCACTTACGAGCAGTACTTC | CASTPLGATFTYEQYF | TRBJ2-7 | . | . | TRBV28
TGTGCCAGCAGCTGGGACAGGGCGGGCTACACCTTC | CASSWDRAGYTF | TRBJ1-2 | . | TRBD1 | TRBV7-8
TGTGCCAGCAGGGGACAGGGGACGCAGTATTTT | CASRGQGTQYF | TRBJ2-3 | . | TRBD1 | TRBV11-3
TGCGCCAGCAGCCAAGGGCTCCCCCTGGCAAACACTGAAGCTTTCTTT | CASSQGLPLANTEAFF | TRBJ1-1 | . | . | TRBV4-1
TGTGCCAGCAGTGACTCGCCAGGGGGAATTGAAGCTTTCTTT | CASSDSPGGIEAFF | TRBJ1-1 | . | TRBD1 | TRBV6-4
TGTGCCAGCAGCCACCGGGACAGTGGTTATAATTCACCCCTCCACTTT | CASSHRDSGYNSPLHF | TRBJ1-6 | . | TRBD1 | TRBV5-4
TGTGCCAGCAGACGGGACAGAAACACTGAAGCTTTCTTT | CASRRDRNTEAFF | TRBJ1-1 | . | TRBD1 | TRBV6-5
TGTGCCAGCAGCCCCGAGCTTCGCGGTGAAAACATTCAGTACTTC | CASSPELRGENIQYF | TRBJ2-4 | . | . | TRBV4-2
TGTGCCACCACCGCAGGGGTTCGAACAGATACGCAGTATTTT | CATTAGVRTDTQYF | TRBJ2-3 | . | . | TRBV24-1
TGTGCCACCAGTGAGTCCACCGGGACACTTTTGCCCTCAACTAATGAAAAACTGTTTTTT | CATSESTGTLLPSTNEKLFF | TRBJ1-4 | once | . | TRBV24-1